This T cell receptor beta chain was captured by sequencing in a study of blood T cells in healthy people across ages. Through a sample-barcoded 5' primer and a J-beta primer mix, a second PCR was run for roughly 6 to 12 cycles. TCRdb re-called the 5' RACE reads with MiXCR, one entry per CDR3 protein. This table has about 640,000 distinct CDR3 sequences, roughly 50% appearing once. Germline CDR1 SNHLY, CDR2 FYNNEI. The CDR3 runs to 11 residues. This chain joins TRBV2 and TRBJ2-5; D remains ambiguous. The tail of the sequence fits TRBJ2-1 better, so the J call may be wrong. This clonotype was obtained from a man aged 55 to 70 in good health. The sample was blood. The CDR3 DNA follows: TGTGCCAGCACCGAACAAGAGACCCAGTTCTTC. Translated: CASTEQETQFF.